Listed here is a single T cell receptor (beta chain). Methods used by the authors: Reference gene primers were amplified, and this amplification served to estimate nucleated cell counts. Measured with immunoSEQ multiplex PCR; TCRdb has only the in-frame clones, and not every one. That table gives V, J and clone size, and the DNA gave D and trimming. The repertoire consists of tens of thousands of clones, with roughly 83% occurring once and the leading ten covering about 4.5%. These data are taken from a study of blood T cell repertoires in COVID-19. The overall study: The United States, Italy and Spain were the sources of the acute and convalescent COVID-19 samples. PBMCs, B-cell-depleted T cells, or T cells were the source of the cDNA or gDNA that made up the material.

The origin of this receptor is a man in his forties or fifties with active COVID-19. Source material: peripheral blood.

The CDR3 sequence is CSASGTTQETQYF. CDR3 bases: TGCAGTGCTAGTGGGACTACCCAAGAGACCCAGTACTTC. The chain has TRBV20-1 and TRBJ2-5; 7 nucleotides agree with TRBD2. J was trimmed by 1 base and V by 3 bases; bases with no gene match: 2. The CDR3 runs 13 residues. Germline values: CDR1 DFQATT, CDR2 SNEGSKA (reference sequence).